This T cell receptor beta chain was identified during a study of T cell responses to AZD1222 COVID-19 vaccine. General study results and limits: The study identified only a handful of AZD1222 recipients as seropositive at baseline. Mostly white British, mostly female donors; authors suggested clonal diversity may be underestimated.

Profiled with immunoSEQ multiplex PCR; TCRdb holds only in-frame clones, not every one. The sample lists 110,000 or so clones; around 80% were seen once. On this clone itself: Its target is unknown.

The junction had 8 bases not matched to a gene; V was cut back by 4 bases and J by 8 bases. Germline V gene lookup returns CDR1 SGHVS and CDR2 FNYEAQ. There are 15 residues in the CDR3. This chain joins TRBV7-6 and TRBJ2-1, with 10 bases identical to TRBD1. Material: peripheral blood, obtained on day 0 of AZD1222 vaccination. The sequence was obtained from an adult in good health. CDR3 residues: CASSSTGGNFHEQFF. CDR3 sequence (DNA): TGTGCCAGCAGCTCGACAGGGGGCAATTTCCATGAGCAGTTCTTC.